This TCR beta chain originates from a study of CD8+CD57+ T cells in acquired aplastic anemia. The overall study: When averaged, DNA from sorted CD4+ and CD8+ cells came to 3 to 3.5 ug. The study's findings and limits: Significant differences in CD8+ Simpson's diversity were not observed between patients and controls.

Template material for TCR beta VDJ and CDR3 profiling consisted of genomic DNA. TCRdb used MiXCR to reprocess the reads, holding one entry per CDR3 protein. In the table there are a few hundred thousand distinct CDR3 sequences, 82% of which are singletons. As concerns this clonotype: Its antigen is unknown. Here the CDR3 omits its conserved ending phenylalanine or tryptophan, so a read error is the likely source. No DNA is shown, since the ends of the CDR3 on it are uncertain; the CDR3 is the one TCRdb lists.

By flow cytometry, patients selected for sequencing had shown an expansion of CD8+CD57+ cells. Specimen: sorted CD4+, CD8+, or CD8+CD57+ T cells (not recorded which) from PBMCs. The TCR originated in a human donor with aplastic anemia.

CDR3 residues: CASSVLGDKDNY. The V gene is TRBV9, the J gene TRBJ2-3; whether TRBD1, the table's D call, matches the DNA was not checked. Germline CDR1 is SGDLS and CDR2 is YYNGEE. Inclusive of both ends, the CDR3 amounts to 12 amino acids.